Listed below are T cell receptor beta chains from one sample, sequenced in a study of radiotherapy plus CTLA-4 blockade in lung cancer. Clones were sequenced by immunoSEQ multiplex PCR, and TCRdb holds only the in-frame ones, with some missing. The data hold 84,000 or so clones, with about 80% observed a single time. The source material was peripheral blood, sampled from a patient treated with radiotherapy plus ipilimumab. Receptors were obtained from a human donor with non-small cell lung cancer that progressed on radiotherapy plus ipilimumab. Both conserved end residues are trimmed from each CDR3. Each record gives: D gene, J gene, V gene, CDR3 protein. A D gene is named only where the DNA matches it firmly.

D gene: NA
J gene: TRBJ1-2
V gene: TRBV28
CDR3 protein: ASRQVQEGYT

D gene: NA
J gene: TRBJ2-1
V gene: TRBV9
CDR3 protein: ASSVGPDNEQF

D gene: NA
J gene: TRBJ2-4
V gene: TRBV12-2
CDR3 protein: ASRLATADTTYRKNIQY

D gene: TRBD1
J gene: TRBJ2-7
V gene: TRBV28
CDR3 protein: ASSPGTGINEQY

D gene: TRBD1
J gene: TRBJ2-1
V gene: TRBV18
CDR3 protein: ASSVTDRGHEQF

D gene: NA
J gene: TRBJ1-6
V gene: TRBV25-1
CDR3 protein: ASSETGPNNSPLH

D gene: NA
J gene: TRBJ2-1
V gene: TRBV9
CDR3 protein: ASSATMTGEYNEQF

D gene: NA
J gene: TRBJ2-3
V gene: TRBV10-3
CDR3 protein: ATQGVADTQY

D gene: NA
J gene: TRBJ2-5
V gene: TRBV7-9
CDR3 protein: ASTSTEETQY

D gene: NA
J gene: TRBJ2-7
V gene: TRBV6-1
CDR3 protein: ASSPTTVYEQY

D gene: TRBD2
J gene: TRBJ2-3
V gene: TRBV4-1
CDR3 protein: AAGRLAGEGDTQY

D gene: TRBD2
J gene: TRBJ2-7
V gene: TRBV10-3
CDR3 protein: AISYERGAREQY

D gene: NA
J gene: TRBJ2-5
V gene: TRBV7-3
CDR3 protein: ASSFFGNQETQY

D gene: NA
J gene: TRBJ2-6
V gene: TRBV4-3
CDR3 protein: ASSPSGTGSGANVLT

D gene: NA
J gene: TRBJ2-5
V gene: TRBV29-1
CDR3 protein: SVVGAGFQETQY

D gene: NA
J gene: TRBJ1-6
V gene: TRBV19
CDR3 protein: ASSPRREVNSPLH

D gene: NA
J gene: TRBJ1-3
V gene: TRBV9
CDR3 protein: ASSVEGQADTIY

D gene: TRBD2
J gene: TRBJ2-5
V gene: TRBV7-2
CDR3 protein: ASSPLGREPETQY

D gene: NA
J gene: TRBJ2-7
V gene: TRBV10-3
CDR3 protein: AISADSYEQY

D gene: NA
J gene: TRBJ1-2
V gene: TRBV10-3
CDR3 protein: AISESQAQGNYGYT

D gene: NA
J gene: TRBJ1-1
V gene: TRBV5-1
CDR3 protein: ASSAGAQNTEAF

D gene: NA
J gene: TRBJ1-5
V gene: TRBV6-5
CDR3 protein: ASSLLPRGNQPQH

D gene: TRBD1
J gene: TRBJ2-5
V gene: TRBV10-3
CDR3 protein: AISGTGTYQETQY

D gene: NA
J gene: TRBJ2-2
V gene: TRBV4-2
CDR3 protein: ASSRTEINTGELF

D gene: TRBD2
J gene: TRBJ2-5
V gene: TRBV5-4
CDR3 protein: ASSLHRGLAGGETQY

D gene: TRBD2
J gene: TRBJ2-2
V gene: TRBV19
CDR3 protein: ASSIGLAGGPVGELF

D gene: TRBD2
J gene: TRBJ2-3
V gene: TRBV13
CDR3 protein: ASSWGTSGGSDTQY

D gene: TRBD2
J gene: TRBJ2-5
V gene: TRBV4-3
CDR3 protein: ASSRPWRGGQETQY

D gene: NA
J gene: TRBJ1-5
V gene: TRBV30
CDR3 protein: AWSGDHSNQPQH

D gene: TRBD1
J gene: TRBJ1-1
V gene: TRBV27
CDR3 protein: ASSRRQGVTEAF

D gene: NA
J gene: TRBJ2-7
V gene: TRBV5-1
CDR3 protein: ASSSGYEQY

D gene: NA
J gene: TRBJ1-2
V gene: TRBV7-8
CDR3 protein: ASSLSGISYGYT

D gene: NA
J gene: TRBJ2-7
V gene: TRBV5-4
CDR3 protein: ASQAGHSSYEQY

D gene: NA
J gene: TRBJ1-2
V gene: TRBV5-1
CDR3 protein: ASSLEINYGYT

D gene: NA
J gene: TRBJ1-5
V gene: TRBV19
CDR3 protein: ASSMMAGYQPQH

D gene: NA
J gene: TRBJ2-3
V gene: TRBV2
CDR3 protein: ASSDQGPTTDTQY

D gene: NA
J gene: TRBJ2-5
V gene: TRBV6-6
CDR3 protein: ASSYSTLRQQETQY

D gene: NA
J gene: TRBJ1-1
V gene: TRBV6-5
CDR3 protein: ASSYSGNAEAF

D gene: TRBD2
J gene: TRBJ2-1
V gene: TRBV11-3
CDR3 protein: ASSLTLAGAYNEQF

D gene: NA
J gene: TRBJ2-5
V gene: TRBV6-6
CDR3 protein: VSSQLNNQETQY

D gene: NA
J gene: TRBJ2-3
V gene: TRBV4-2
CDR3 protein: ASSQEVAGTDTQY

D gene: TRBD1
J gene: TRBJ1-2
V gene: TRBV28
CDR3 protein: ASSPPPGQLYGYT

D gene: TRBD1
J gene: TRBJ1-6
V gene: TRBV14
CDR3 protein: ATRRQGPSNSPLH

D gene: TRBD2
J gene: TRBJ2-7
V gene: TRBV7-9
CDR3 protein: ASSLAWASGATYEQY

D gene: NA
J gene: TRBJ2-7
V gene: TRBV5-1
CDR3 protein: ASSLAGGSTYEQY

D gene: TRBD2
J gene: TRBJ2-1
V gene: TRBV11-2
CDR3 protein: ASSILAGSSYNEQF

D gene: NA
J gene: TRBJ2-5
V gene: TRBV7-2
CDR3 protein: ASSLARDGTQY

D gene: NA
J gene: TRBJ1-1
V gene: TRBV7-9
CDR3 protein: ASSLLGMNTEAF

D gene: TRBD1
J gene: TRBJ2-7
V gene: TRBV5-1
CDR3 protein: ASRPGTGSRKDEQY

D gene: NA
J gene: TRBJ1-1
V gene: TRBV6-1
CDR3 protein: ASPKGPNTEAF

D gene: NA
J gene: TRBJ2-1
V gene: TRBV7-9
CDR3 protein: ASSLDTVSYNEQF

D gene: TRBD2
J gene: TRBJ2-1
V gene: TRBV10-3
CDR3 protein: AIRPGLAGVDEQF

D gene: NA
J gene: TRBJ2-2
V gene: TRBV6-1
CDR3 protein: ASSWGAADTGELF

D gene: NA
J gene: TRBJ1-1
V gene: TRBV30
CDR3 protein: AWRTLGSTSYFTEAF